This T cell receptor beta chain was recorded in a study of blood T cells in healthy people across ages. The study, taken as a whole, reports: When set beside aged donors, long-lived donors presented more naive CD4+ cells and higher diversity. Conclusively comparing naive with antigen-experienced cells was impossible with unsorted PBMCs.

V was cut by 3 bases and J by 1 base, with 9 bases left in between. The CDR3 is made up of 14 amino acids. For this clonotype: Its antigen is not identified.

A second PCR, run for roughly 7 to 12 cycles, used a sample-barcoded 5' primer plus a J-beta primer mix. Via MiXCR, TCRdb re-called the 5' RACE reads, giving one row per CDR3 protein. The data contain 800,000 to 950,000 distinct CDR3 sequences, about 37% of them singletons. Total RNA, at least 6 micrograms per sample, came from PBMCs. The chain employs TRBV12-3 or TRBV12-4 and TRBJ2-5; D not resolved. Sequencing was done on a sample of blood. This sequence originates from a young man in good health. Written as DNA, the CDR3 is TGTGCCAGCAGTTTTGCGGTAGCCCAAGAGACCCAGTACTTC. This codes for CASSFAVAQETQYF.